Listed below are T cell receptor beta chains from one sample, sequenced in a study of molecular identifiers for immune sequencing clone quantification. From the PCR reads, TCRdb called clonotypes with MiXCR, one entry per CDR3 protein. This table holds 460,000 or so distinct CDR3 sequences, about 21% found once. The sequenced sample consisted of naive CD8+ T cells from blood, with Jurkat cell RNA spiked in. The receptors derive from a human donor in good health. Some libraries in this study had Jurkat cell RNA spiked in. Each CDR3 is given with its conserved first and last residue. The order of the fields is clone size, V gene, J gene, D gene, CDR3 DNA, CDR3 protein. D genes are given only for firm matches. Size is omitted from some rows. Given values are once, few, many or a class for expanded clones.

clone_size: NA; v_call: TRBV10-3; j_call: TRBJ2-7; d_call: NA; cdr3_nt: TGTGCCATCAGTGAGCCTTTCATCTCCGACGAGCAGTACTTC; cdr3_aa: CAISEPFISDEQYF
clone_size: many; v_call: TRBV3-1; j_call: TRBJ2-3; d_call: NA; cdr3_nt: TGTGCCAGCAGGGACCGTCGGCAAAAAGATACGCAGTATTTT; cdr3_aa: CASRDRRQKDTQYF
clone_size: many; v_call: TRBV7-9; j_call: TRBJ2-7; d_call: TRBD1; cdr3_nt: TGTGCCAGCAGCTTCCCACCTGGACAGGGGACCTACGAGCAGTACTTC; cdr3_aa: CASSFPPGQGTYEQYF
clone_size: many; v_call: TRBV6-2/TRBV6-3; j_call: TRBJ1-1; d_call: NA; cdr3_nt: TGTGCCAGCAGTTACGGTGAGGATTCAAGCATGAACACTGAAGCTTTCTTT; cdr3_aa: CASSYGEDSSMNTEAFF
clone_size: few; v_call: TRBV27; j_call: TRBJ1-6; d_call: NA; cdr3_nt: TGTGCCAGCAGTTTACAGGGCCCCTATAATTCACCCCTCCACTTT; cdr3_aa: CASSLQGPYNSPLHF
clone_size: NA; v_call: TRBV19; j_call: TRBJ1-4; d_call: TRBD1; cdr3_nt: TGTGCCAGTAGTGTACAGGGGTCGGGCGAAAAACTGTTTTTT; cdr3_aa: CASSVQGSGEKLFF
clone_size: NA; v_call: TRBV7-9; j_call: TRBJ2-2; d_call: NA; cdr3_nt: TGTGCCAGCAGCTCATCCCTGAGCGGGGAGCTGTTTTTT; cdr3_aa: CASSSSLSGELFF
clone_size: many; v_call: TRBV4-1; j_call: TRBJ2-7; d_call: TRBD1; cdr3_nt: TGCGCCAGCAGCCAAGAAGACAGGGGGGGTTCCGAGCAGTACTTC; cdr3_aa: CASSQEDRGGSEQYF
clone_size: many; v_call: TRBV6-5; j_call: TRBJ1-2; d_call: NA; cdr3_nt: TGTGCCAGCAGCCTGGTCAACAGAAATGGCTACACCTTC; cdr3_aa: CASSLVNRNGYTF
clone_size: NA; v_call: TRBV7-8; j_call: TRBJ2-2; d_call: TRBD2; cdr3_nt: TGTGCCAGCAGCTTAGGAGGAAGCGGGGAGCTGATTTTT; cdr3_aa: CASSLGGSGELIF
clone_size: few; v_call: TRBV6-2/TRBV6-3; j_call: TRBJ2-5; d_call: NA; cdr3_nt: TGTGCCAGCAGTTACCTGGGTGTTCCGGCCCAAGAGACCCAGTACTTC; cdr3_aa: CASSYLGVPAQETQYF
clone_size: few; v_call: TRBV6-2/TRBV6-3; j_call: TRBJ1-2; d_call: TRBD1; cdr3_nt: TGTGCCAGCAGAGAAACAGGGGATGGCTACACCTTC; cdr3_aa: CASRETGDGYTF
clone_size: many; v_call: TRBV6-2/TRBV6-3; j_call: TRBJ1-1; d_call: TRBD1; cdr3_nt: TGTGCCAGCAGCCCGGACAGGGTTCCCCGGGTTGACACTGAAGCTTTCTTT; cdr3_aa: CASSPDRVPRVDTEAFF
clone_size: few; v_call: TRBV12-3/TRBV12-4; j_call: TRBJ1-5; d_call: NA; cdr3_nt: TGTGCCAGCAGTTTGGCCGCGACAGACGCAAATCAGCCCCAGCATTTT; cdr3_aa: CASSLAATDANQPQHF
clone_size: NA; v_call: TRBV5-1; j_call: TRBJ2-7; d_call: NA; cdr3_nt: TGCGCCAGCAGGGTTGAGGGGGACGTCGGTTACGAGCAGTACTTC; cdr3_aa: CASRVEGDVGYEQYF
clone_size: many; v_call: TRBV29-1; j_call: TRBJ2-2; d_call: TRBD1; cdr3_nt: TGCAGCGTTAAAGACAGGGTGACCGGGGAGCTGTTTTTT; cdr3_aa: CSVKDRVTGELFF
clone_size: NA; v_call: TRBV7-9; j_call: TRBJ2-7; d_call: TRBD1; cdr3_nt: TGTGCCAGCAGCTCTGGGGGGCGGGACAGGGGTAACGAGCAGTACTTC; cdr3_aa: CASSSGGRDRGNEQYF
clone_size: NA; v_call: TRBV2; j_call: TRBJ2-1; d_call: TRBD2; cdr3_nt: TGTGCCAGCAGTGAGACTTCCGGGACTAGCGGGCCCCCCGAGCAGTTCTTC; cdr3_aa: CASSETSGTSGPPEQFF
clone_size: many; v_call: TRBV5-6; j_call: TRBJ2-3; d_call: TRBD2; cdr3_nt: TGTGCCAGCAGCCCCTTTAGCGGGGTTGAAACAGATACGCAGTATTTT; cdr3_aa: CASSPFSGVETDTQYF
clone_size: few; v_call: TRBV5-5; j_call: TRBJ1-3; d_call: NA; cdr3_nt: TGTGCCAGCAGCTTGTATCCCTCTGGAAACACCATATATTTT; cdr3_aa: CASSLYPSGNTIYF
clone_size: many; v_call: TRBV28; j_call: TRBJ2-5; d_call: NA; cdr3_nt: TGTGCCAGCAGTGCAAGGACAGAGACCCAAGAGACCCAGTACTTC; cdr3_aa: CASSARTETQETQYF
clone_size: few; v_call: TRBV7-2; j_call: TRBJ2-2; d_call: NA; cdr3_nt: TGTGCCAGCAGCTTAGCGATTTCCGGGGAGCTGTTTTTT; cdr3_aa: CASSLAISGELFF
clone_size: NA; v_call: TRBV19; j_call: TRBJ1-1; d_call: NA; cdr3_nt: TGTGCCGCGGCGGAGACGGACTATGCCACTGAAGCTTTCTTT; cdr3_aa: CAAAETDYATEAFF
clone_size: many; v_call: TRBV7-3; j_call: TRBJ2-3; d_call: NA; cdr3_nt: TGTGCCAGCAGCTTAGGCTCATTGTGGCAGGGGAGCACAGATACGCAGTATTTT; cdr3_aa: CASSLGSLWQGSTDTQYF
clone_size: many; v_call: TRBV6-5; j_call: TRBJ1-5; d_call: NA; cdr3_nt: TGTGCCAGCAGTTCAACGAGCGGTCAGCCCCAGCATTTT; cdr3_aa: CASSSTSGQPQHF
clone_size: few; v_call: TRBV13; j_call: TRBJ1-6; d_call: NA; cdr3_nt: TGTGCCAGCAGCTTCGGACAGACGAATTCACCCCTCCACTTT; cdr3_aa: CASSFGQTNSPLHF
clone_size: few; v_call: TRBV13; j_call: TRBJ1-1; d_call: NA; cdr3_nt: TGTGCCAGCATCCTGAGGGGGTCCGGCACTGAAGCTTTCTTT; cdr3_aa: CASILRGSGTEAFF
clone_size: NA; v_call: TRBV2; j_call: TRBJ2-7; d_call: NA; cdr3_nt: TGTGCCAGCAGTGAGGGACTGATCTCCTACGAGCAGTACTTC; cdr3_aa: CASSEGLISYEQYF
clone_size: many; v_call: TRBV20-1; j_call: TRBJ2-3; d_call: NA; cdr3_nt: TGCAGTGCTAGGGGAACAGGCGCCGGAGATACGCAGTATTTT; cdr3_aa: CSARGTGAGDTQYF
clone_size: few; v_call: TRBV11-2; j_call: TRBJ1-2; d_call: NA; cdr3_nt: TGTGCCAGCAACGAGCTGGGAGGGGGAAATAACTATGGCTACACCTTC; cdr3_aa: CASNELGGGNNYGYTF
clone_size: many; v_call: TRBV2; j_call: TRBJ1-5; d_call: NA; cdr3_nt: TGTGCCAGCAGCCTCCCTGACGGAAGCAATCAGCCCCAGCATTTT; cdr3_aa: CASSLPDGSNQPQHF
clone_size: NA; v_call: TRBV12-3/TRBV12-4; j_call: TRBJ2-1; d_call: NA; cdr3_nt: TGTGCCAGCAGTTTGCCGGGGCCCTACAATGAGCAGTTCTTC; cdr3_aa: CASSLPGPYNEQFF
clone_size: NA; v_call: TRBV6-5; j_call: TRBJ1-3; d_call: NA; cdr3_nt: TGTGCCAGCAGACCTGGACAGTTGAGCTCTGGAAACACCATATATTTT; cdr3_aa: CASRPGQLSSGNTIYF
clone_size: NA; v_call: TRBV30; j_call: TRBJ2-3; d_call: NA; cdr3_nt: TGTGCCTGGAGTGTACTGGTTACAGGACAGAACACAGATACGCAGTATTTT; cdr3_aa: CAWSVLVTGQNTDTQYF
clone_size: NA; v_call: TRBV12-3/TRBV12-4; j_call: TRBJ2-5; d_call: NA; cdr3_nt: TGTGCCAGCAGACAGGACCTAAAAGAGACCCAGTACTTC; cdr3_aa: CASRQDLKETQYF
clone_size: NA; v_call: TRBV29-1; j_call: TRBJ2-1; d_call: TRBD2; cdr3_nt: TGCAGCGTTGAAGATGGGGGACTAGCTCTTGAGTATGAGCAGTTCTTC; cdr3_aa: CSVEDGGLALEYEQFF
clone_size: NA; v_call: TRBV5-4; j_call: TRBJ2-7; d_call: NA; cdr3_nt: TGTGCCAGCAGCTTCGGGGGGCCCAACGAGCAGTACTTC; cdr3_aa: CASSFGGPNEQYF
clone_size: many; v_call: TRBV4-1; j_call: TRBJ1-5; d_call: NA; cdr3_nt: TGCGCCAGCAGCCAAGGTCGGGGGGCGAGTAATAGCAATCAGCCCCAGCATTTT; cdr3_aa: CASSQGRGASNSNQPQHF
clone_size: NA; v_call: TRBV4-3; j_call: TRBJ2-3; d_call: NA; cdr3_nt: TGCGCCAGCAGCCAAGATTCGCCTGGCGGAACGGTGGGGCACACAGATACGCAGTATTTT; cdr3_aa: CASSQDSPGGTVGHTDTQYF
clone_size: many; v_call: TRBV25-1; j_call: TRBJ2-1; d_call: NA; cdr3_nt: TGTGCCAGCAGTGAGGGGGCCCATGAGCAGTTCTTC; cdr3_aa: CASSEGAHEQFF
clone_size: many; v_call: TRBV6-5; j_call: TRBJ2-7; d_call: NA; cdr3_nt: TGTGCCAGCAGTTACTTTCAGGCCGACTACGAGCAGTACTTC; cdr3_aa: CASSYFQADYEQYF
clone_size: NA; v_call: TRBV5-6; j_call: TRBJ1-1; d_call: NA; cdr3_nt: TGTGCCAGCAGCTGGGAAGACAACACTGAAGCTTTCTTT; cdr3_aa: CASSWEDNTEAFF
clone_size: many; v_call: TRBV7-9; j_call: TRBJ2-3; d_call: NA; cdr3_nt: TGTGCCAGCACCACCATCAGCGATACGCAGTATTTT; cdr3_aa: CASTTISDTQYF
clone_size: many; v_call: TRBV13; j_call: TRBJ1-5; d_call: NA; cdr3_nt: TGTGCCAGCAGCTTAGGGGTAGATCAGCCCCAGCATTTT; cdr3_aa: CASSLGVDQPQHF
clone_size: NA; v_call: TRBV7-9; j_call: TRBJ2-3; d_call: TRBD2; cdr3_nt: TGTGCCAACAGCTTGGGGGGGGGAGGCACAGATACGCAGTATTTT; cdr3_aa: CANSLGGGGTDTQYF
clone_size: many; v_call: TRBV29-1; j_call: TRBJ2-3; d_call: NA; cdr3_nt: TGCAGCGTTGAGGCAGGCACAGATACGCAGTATTTT; cdr3_aa: CSVEAGTDTQYF
clone_size: many; v_call: TRBV7-6; j_call: TRBJ2-5; d_call: NA; cdr3_nt: TGTGCCAGCAGCCCCTTGGGGACGGGGACCCAGTACTTC; cdr3_aa: CASSPLGTGTQYF
clone_size: NA; v_call: TRBV30; j_call: TRBJ2-7; d_call: NA; cdr3_nt: TGTGCCTGCGCCACCCGGGACTCTCTATCCTACGAGCAGTACTTC; cdr3_aa: CACATRDSLSYEQYF
clone_size: NA; v_call: TRBV12-5; j_call: TRBJ1-4; d_call: TRBD1; cdr3_nt: TGTGCTAGTGGTTTGGCCCGACAGGGGAGTTCCGAAAAACTGTTTTTT; cdr3_aa: CASGLARQGSSEKLFF
clone_size: NA; v_call: TRBV12-3/TRBV12-4; j_call: TRBJ1-5; d_call: NA; cdr3_nt: TGTGCCAGCAGTCAGGGACTAGCGGGAAACACAGATACGCAGCATTTT; cdr3_aa: CASSQGLAGNTDTQHF
clone_size: few; v_call: TRBV13; j_call: TRBJ2-2; d_call: NA; cdr3_nt: TGTGCCACTACGACTCAAGGAAACACCGGGGAGCTGTTTTTT; cdr3_aa: CATTTQGNTGELFF